The rows below give T cell receptor beta chains drawn from one sample of a study of T-cell memory formation after mild COVID-19. TCRdb called the 5' RACE reads again in MiXCR, with one record for every CDR3 protein. The sample shows some 120,000 distinct CDR3 sequences, 15% to 20% of them seen only once. Sequencing was carried out using PBMCs or a T cell subset sorted from them (not recorded which). Every receptor here comes from an adult woman who had mild COVID-19 (a few samples of this study predate the infection). Cell type and time point are not known. CDR3s include the opening cysteine and the closing phenylalanine or tryptophan. The D gene is left open where the match is weak. Rows may omit the clone size; those that give it use once, few, many or a size class.

.	15	TRBD1	TRBV12-3/TRBV12-4	TRBJ2-7	CDSSSSRGLSEEQYF	TGTGACAGCAGCTCCTCCAGGGGGTTATCTGAAGAGCAGTACTTC
.	17	TRBD2	TRBV7-2	TRBJ2-1	CASSRLAGANRWNEQFF	TGTGCCAGCAGCCGACTAGCGGGGGCCAACCGATGGAATGAGCAGTTCTTC
few	14	.	TRBV27	TRBJ1-2	CASSPFGQGYGYTF	TGTGCCAGCAGTCCATTTGGCCAGGGCTATGGCTACACCTTC
few	15	TRBD1	TRBV25-1	TRBJ2-7	CASSGDRGFPYEQYF	TGTGCCAGCAGTGGGGACAGGGGATTCCCCTACGAGCAGTACTTC
many	12	.	TRBV5-1	TRBJ2-1	CASRFGELEQFF	TGCGCCAGCCGTTTTGGGGAATTGGAGCAGTTCTTC
few	13	.	TRBV18	TRBJ2-2	CASSAGQPRELFF	TGTGCCAGCTCAGCGGGACAACCACGGGAGCTGTTTTTT
few	16	TRBD2	TRBV7-9	TRBJ2-5	CASRPRTSGSSETQYF	TGTGCCAGCAGACCTCGGACTAGCGGGAGTAGCGAGACCCAGTACTTC
once	15	.	TRBV5-5	TRBJ2-1	CASSSGTLALGEQFF	TGTGCCAGCAGCTCCGGGACATTGGCCCTCGGTGAGCAGTTCTTC
few	13	.	TRBV7-9	TRBJ1-3	CASSFGQGNTIYF	TGTGCCAGCAGCTTCGGACAGGGAAACACCATATATTTT
.	15	.	TRBV6-1	TRBJ1-2	CASRPTLRTDGGYTF	TGTGCCAGCAGGCCCACTCTACGGACAGACGGAGGCTACACCTTC
many	17	TRBD2	TRBV9	TRBJ2-5	CASSVGYSGGHQETQYF	TGTGCCAGCAGCGTAGGGTATAGCGGGGGGCACCAAGAGACCCAGTACTTC
.	15	TRBD2	TRBV5-1	TRBJ2-5	CASSFGLAGQETQYF	TGCGCCAGCAGCTTCGGACTAGCGGGACAAGAGACCCAGTACTTC
.	15	TRBD1	TRBV27	TRBJ1-1	CASSLFGAGGTEAFF	TGTGCCAGCAGTTTATTCGGGGCAGGGGGCACTGAAGCTTTCTTT
.	14	.	TRBV5-1	TRBJ1-1	CASRGEWMDTEAFF	TGCGCCAGCAGGGGGGAGTGGATGGACACTGAAGCTTTCTTT
.	16	TRBD1	TRBV10-3	TRBJ1-2	CAISGKGQPNLYGYTF	TGTGCCATCAGTGGGAAGGGACAGCCAAATCTCTATGGCTACACCTTC
.	14	TRBD1	TRBV27	TRBJ2-3	CASKRQGVVDTQYF	TGTGCCAGCAAGAGACAGGGGGTGGTAGATACGCAGTATTTT
.	15	TRBD1	TRBV29-1	TRBJ2-2	CSVAGTGDTSGELFF	TGCAGCGTCGCCGGGACAGGGGATACGTCCGGGGAGCTGTTTTTT
.	14	.	TRBV12-3/TRBV12-4	TRBJ2-1	CASSFLTSNNEQFF	TGTGCCAGCAGTTTCCTAACTAGTAACAATGAGCAGTTCTTC
once	15	TRBD1	TRBV9	TRBJ2-2	CASSVEQGHGGELFF	TGTGCCAGCAGCGTAGAACAGGGGCATGGCGGGGAGCTGTTTTTT
.	12	.	TRBV20-1	TRBJ2-7	CSARDRVGEQYF	TGCAGTGCTAGAGATAGGGTGGGCGAGCAGTACTTC
.	15	TRBD2	TRBV6-6	TRBJ2-5	CASSYILAGGAAQYF	TGTGCCAGCAGTTACATACTAGCGGGGGGGGCGGCCCAGTACTTC